This T cell receptor beta chain is from a study of control samples from healthy donors and cancer patients. Measured with immunoSEQ multiplex PCR; TCRdb has only the in-frame clones, and not every one. The table shows roughly 80,000 clones, with roughly 89% occurring only once. There are 15 residues in the CDR3. Germline CDR1 and CDR2: SGHDN and FVKESK. V lost 4 bases, J lost 4 bases, and 16 bases lay in between. The specimen was blood. The chain joins TRBV14 to TRBJ1-1; perhaps TRBD1 as D (5 bases). This TCR was sampled from a man aged 50-60 years in good health. The CDR3 reads CASSLYLGVVTEAFF. The CDR3 DNA follows: TGTGCCAGCAGCCTATATTTAGGGGTCGTCACTGAAGCTTTCTTT.